This TCR beta chain is drawn from a study of shared clonotypes between healthy human individuals. The study, taken as a whole, reports: On the whole, naive subsets had larger estimated richness than memory subsets had.

The authors distributed each subset's genomic DNA evenly over several immunoSEQ plates. Sequencing used immunoSEQ multiplex PCR; TCRdb keeps in-frame clones, though not all of them. The profile covers around 300,000 clones, with about nine tenths appearing a single time and 15% to 20% taken by the ten largest. Regarding this clone: Antigen unknown.

Between the trimmed V and J ends, which lost 5 bases and 0 bases, there was a span of 20 bases. Germline CDR1 is SGHVS and CDR2 is FNYEAQ. This CDR3 has 19 amino acids. CD8 memory combined CD45RO+ cells with CCR7-negative CD45RA+ TemRA cells. The chain combines TRBV7-6 with TRBJ1-6, with D possibly matching TRBD1 (6 bases). The clonotype originates from a man aged 18 to 29 in good health. The sequenced sample was memory CD8+ T cells sorted from blood. As for subset: CD45RO+ cells pooled with CCR7-negative TemRA cells. CDR3 protein: CASSPAGANLSSYNSPLHF. For the CDR3, the DNA is TGTGCCAGCAGCCCGGCGGGGGCTAATCTAAGCTCCTATAATTCACCCCTCCACTTT.